This T cell receptor (beta chain) appears in the sequencing data of a study of blood T cells in healthy people across ages. This CDR3 is built from 15 residues. CDR1 is DFQATT, CDR2 SNEGSKA, per germline (reference sequence). Trimming removed 0 bases at V and 6 bases at J, with 17 bases between. The second PCR ran about 6 to 12 cycles with a sample-barcoded 5' primer and J-beta primers. TCRdb reprocessed the 5' RACE reads via MiXCR and lists one record per CDR3 protein. The sample contains approximately 2,000,000 distinct CDR3 sequences, around 40% of which appear only once. General study results and limits: TCR beta diversity was tightly associated with the proportion of naive T cells.

This clonotype appeared a few times. Its specificity is unknown. The clonotype originates from a human donor in good health. Sequencing used blood. The chain links TRBV20-1 to TRBJ1-2; no clear D. The CDR3 DNA is TGCAGTGCTAGAGATCGTGTGAGGGCCGGAGATGGCTACACCTTC. It codes for CSARDRVRAGDGYTF.